These T cell receptor beta chains were read from a single sample in a study of blood T cell repertoires in COVID-19. Sequencing used immunoSEQ multiplex PCR; TCRdb keeps in-frame clones, though not all of them. The table lists 150,000 to 200,000 clones, roughly 86% of them singletons. Input material: peripheral blood. Receptor source: a woman between 50 and 59 years old with acute or convalescent COVID-19. The CDR3 runs from the conserved cysteine through the conserved F or W. The D gene is left open where the match is weak. Rows may omit the clone size; those that give it use once, few, many or a size class.

TRBJ2-7,.,TRBD1,TRBV19,TGTGCCAGTAGTATAGATCAGGGGGAAGACGAGCAGTACTTC,CASSIDQGEDEQYF
TRBJ2-3,.,.,TRBV20-1,TGCAGTGCTAGTGAGGGGCGCAGCACAGATACGCAGTATTTT,CSASEGRSTDTQYF
TRBJ1-4,.,.,TRBV5-6,TGTGCCAGCAGCTTCACAGGGAACGAAAAACTGTTTTTT,CASSFTGNEKLFF
TRBJ1-1,.,TRBD1,TRBV7-3,TGTGCCAGCAGCGTTAACAGGGGGACTGAAGCTTTCTTT,CASSVNRGTEAFF
TRBJ1-1,.,.,TRBV11-2,TGTGCCAGCAGCTTAGGGCAGAACACTGAAGCTTTCTTT,CASSLGQNTEAFF
TRBJ1-1,.,TRBD1,TRBV5-6,TGTGCCAGCAGCCGACAGGGGAACACTGAAGCTTTCTTT,CASSRQGNTEAFF
TRBJ1-1,.,.,TRBV6-1,TGCGGGTCTAGGCGGGATAACACTGAAGCTTTCTTT,CGSRRDNTEAFF
TRBJ1-2,.,.,TRBV19,TGTGCCAGTAGTATAGATCGTAACCGCGGAGGCTACACCTTC,CASSIDRNRGGYTF
TRBJ1-1,.,TRBD1,TRBV6-2/TRBV6-3,TGTGCCAGCAGTAAACAGGGGCCGGGCACTGAAGCTTTCTTT,CASSKQGPGTEAFF
TRBJ2-2,.,TRBD2,TRBV29-1,TGCAGCGTTGAAGAATGGGAGGGGTCGAACACCGGGGAGCTGTTTTTT,CSVEEWEGSNTGELFF
TRBJ2-1,few,TRBD2,TRBV9,TGTGCCAGCAGTTCGATAGCGGGGAGATCCTACAATGAGCAGTTCTTC,CASSSIAGRSYNEQFF
TRBJ2-7,.,TRBD1,TRBV2,TGTGCCAGCGACGACAGGGGGCCCGACGGTGAGCAGTACTTC,CASDDRGPDGEQYF
TRBJ1-6,.,.,TRBV20-1,TGCAGTGCTAGTCGGCTAGAGTCACCCCTCCACTTT,CSASRLESPLHF
TRBJ2-3,few,.,TRBV19,TGTGCCAGCAGGAGACAGAGGTACGGCACAGATACGCAGTATTTT,CASRRQRYGTDTQYF
TRBJ2-7,.,.,TRBV18,TGTGCCAGCTCACCAAGTCTCTTCGGTGAGCAGTACTTC,CASSPSLFGEQYF
TRBJ2-7,.,TRBD1,TRBV7-2,TGTGCCAGCAGCCTCGGACAGGGCCGCTCCTACGAGCAGTACTTC,CASSLGQGRSYEQYF